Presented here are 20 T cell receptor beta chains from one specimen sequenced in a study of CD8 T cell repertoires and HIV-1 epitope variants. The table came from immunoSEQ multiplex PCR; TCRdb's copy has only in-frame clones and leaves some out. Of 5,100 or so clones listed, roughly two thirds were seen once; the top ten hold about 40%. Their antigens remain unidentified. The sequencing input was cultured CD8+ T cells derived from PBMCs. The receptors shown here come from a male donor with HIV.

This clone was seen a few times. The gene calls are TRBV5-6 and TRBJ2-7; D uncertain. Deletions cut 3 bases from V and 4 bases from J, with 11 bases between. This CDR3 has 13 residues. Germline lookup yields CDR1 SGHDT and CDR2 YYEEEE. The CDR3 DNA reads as TGTGCCAGCAGCTCGTTACATCTATACGAGCAGTACTTC. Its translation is CASSSLHLYEQYF.

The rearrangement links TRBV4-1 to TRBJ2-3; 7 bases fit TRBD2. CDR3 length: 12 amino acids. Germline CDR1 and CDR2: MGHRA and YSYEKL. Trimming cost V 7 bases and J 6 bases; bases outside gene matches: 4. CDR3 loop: CASTSGGDTQYF. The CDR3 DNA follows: TGCGCCAGCACTAGCGGAGGGGATACGCAGTATTTT.

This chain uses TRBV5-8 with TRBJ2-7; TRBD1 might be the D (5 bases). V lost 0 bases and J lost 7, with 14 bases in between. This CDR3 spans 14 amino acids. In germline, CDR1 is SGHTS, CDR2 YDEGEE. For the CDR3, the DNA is TGTGCCAGCAGCTTGGGACAGTACCTTCGTGAGCAGTACTTC. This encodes CASSLGQYLREQYF.

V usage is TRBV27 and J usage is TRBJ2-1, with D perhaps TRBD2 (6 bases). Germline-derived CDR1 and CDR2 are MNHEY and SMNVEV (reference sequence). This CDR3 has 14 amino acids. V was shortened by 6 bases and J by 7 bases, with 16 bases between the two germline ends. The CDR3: CASSGQGGLNEQFF. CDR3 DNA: TGTGCCAGCAGCGGGCAGGGAGGTTTGAATGAGCAGTTCTTC.

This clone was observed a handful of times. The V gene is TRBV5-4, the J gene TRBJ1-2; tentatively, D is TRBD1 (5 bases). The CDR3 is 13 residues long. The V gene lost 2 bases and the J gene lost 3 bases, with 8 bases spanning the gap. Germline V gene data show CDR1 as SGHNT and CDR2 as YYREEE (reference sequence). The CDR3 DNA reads TGTGCCAGCAGCTTTCGGGGGGACTATGGCTACACCTTC. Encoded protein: CASSFRGDYGYTF. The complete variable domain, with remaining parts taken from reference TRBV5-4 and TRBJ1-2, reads ETGVTQSPTHLIKTRGQQVTLRCSSQSGHNTVSWYQQALGQGPQFIFQYYREEENGRGNFPPRFSGLQFPNYSSELNVNALELDDSALYLCASSFRGDYGYTFGSGTRLTVV.

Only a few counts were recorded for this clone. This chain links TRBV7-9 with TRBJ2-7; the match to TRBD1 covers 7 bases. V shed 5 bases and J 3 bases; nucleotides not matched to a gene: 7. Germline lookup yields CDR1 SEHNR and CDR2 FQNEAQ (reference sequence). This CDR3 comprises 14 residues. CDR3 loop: CASSHRDSLYEQYF. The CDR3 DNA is TGTGCCAGCAGCCACCGGGACAGCCTCTACGAGCAGTACTTC.

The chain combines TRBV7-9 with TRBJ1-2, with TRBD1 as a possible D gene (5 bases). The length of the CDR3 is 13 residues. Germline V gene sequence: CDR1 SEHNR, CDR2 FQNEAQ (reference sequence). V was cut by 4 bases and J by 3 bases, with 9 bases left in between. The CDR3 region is CASSYLTDYGYTF. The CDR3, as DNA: TGTGCCAGCAGCTACTTGACAGACTATGGCTACACCTTC. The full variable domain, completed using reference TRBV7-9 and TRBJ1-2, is DTGVSQNPRHKITKRGQNVTFRCDPISEHNRLYWYRQTLGQGPEFLTYFQNEAQLEKSRLLSDRFSAERPKGSFSTLEIQRTEQGDSAMYLCASSYLTDYGYTFGSGTRLTVV.

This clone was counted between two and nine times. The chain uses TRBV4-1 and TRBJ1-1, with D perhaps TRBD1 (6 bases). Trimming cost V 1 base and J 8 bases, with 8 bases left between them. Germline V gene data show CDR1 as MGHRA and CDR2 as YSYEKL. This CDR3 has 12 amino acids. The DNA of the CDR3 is TGCGCCAGCAGCCAAGGGACAGCCGAAGCTTTCTTT. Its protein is CASSQGTAEAFF.

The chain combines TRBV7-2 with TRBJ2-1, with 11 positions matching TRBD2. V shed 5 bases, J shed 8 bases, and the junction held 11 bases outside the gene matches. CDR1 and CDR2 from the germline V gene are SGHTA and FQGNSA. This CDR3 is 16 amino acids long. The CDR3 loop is CASSGLAGGKGDEQFF. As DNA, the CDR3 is TGTGCCAGCAGCGGGCTAGCGGGGGGTAAGGGAGATGAGCAGTTCTTC.

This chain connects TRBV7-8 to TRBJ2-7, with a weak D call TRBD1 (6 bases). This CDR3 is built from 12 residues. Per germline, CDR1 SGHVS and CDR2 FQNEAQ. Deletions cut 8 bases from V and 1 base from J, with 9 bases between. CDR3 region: CASGTGSYEQYF. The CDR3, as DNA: TGTGCCAGCGGTACAGGGTCCTACGAGCAGTACTTC.

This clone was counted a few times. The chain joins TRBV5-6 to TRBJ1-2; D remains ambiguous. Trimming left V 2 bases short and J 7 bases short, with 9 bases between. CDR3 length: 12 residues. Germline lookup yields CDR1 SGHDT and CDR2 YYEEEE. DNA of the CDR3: TGTGCCAGCAGCTTTTCGGGTAGTGGCTACACCTTC. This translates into CASSFSGSGYTF.

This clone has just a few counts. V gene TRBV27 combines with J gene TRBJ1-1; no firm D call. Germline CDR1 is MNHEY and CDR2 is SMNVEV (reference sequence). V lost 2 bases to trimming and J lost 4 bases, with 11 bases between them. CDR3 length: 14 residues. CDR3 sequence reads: CASSLQRSGTEAFF. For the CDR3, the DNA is TGTGCCAGCAGTTTACAACGATCGGGCACTGAAGCTTTCTTT.

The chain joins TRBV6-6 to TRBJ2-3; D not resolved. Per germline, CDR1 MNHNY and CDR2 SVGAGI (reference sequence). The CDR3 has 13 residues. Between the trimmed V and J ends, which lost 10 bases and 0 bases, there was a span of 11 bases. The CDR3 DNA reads TGTGCCACCAAGCCGCCTAGCACAGATACGCAGTATTTT. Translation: CATKPPSTDTQYF.

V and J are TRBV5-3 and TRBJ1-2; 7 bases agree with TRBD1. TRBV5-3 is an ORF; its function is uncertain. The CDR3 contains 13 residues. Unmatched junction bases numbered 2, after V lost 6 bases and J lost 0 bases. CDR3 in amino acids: CARTGTANYGYTF. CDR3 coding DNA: TGTGCCAGAACCGGGACAGCTAACTATGGCTACACCTTC.

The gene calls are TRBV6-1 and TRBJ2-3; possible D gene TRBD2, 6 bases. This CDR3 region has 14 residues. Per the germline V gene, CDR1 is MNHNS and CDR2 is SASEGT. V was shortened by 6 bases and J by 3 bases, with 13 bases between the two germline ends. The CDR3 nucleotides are TGTGCCAGCAGATACCGGGGGACGACAGATACGCAGTATTTT. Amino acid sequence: CASRYRGTTDTQYF.

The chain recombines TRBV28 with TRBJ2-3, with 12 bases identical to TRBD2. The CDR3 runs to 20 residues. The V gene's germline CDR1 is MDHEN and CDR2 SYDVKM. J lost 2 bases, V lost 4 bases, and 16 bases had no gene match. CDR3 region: CASSSTRLAGEGGYTDTQYF. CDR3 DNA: TGTGCCAGCAGTTCCACCAGACTAGCGGGAGAGGGGGGGTACACAGATACGCAGTATTTT.

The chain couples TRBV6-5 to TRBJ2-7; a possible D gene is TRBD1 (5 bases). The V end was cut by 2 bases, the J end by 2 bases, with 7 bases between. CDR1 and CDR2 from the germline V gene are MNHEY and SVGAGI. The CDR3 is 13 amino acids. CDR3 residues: CASSYATAYEQYF. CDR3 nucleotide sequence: TGTGCCAGCAGTTACGCGACAGCCTACGAGCAGTACTTC.

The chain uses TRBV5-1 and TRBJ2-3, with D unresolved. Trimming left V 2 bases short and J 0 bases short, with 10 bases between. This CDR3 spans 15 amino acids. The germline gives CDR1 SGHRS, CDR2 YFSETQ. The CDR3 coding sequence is TGCGCCAGCAGCTTCGACTCTCCTAGCACAGATACGCAGTATTTT. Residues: CASSFDSPSTDTQYF.

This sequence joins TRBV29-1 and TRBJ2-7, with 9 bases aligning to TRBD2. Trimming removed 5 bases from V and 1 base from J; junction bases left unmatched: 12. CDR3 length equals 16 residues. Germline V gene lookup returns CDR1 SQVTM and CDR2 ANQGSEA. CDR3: CSVSSPGGGVSYEQYF. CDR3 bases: TGCAGCGTTTCCTCCCCTGGCGGGGGGGTGTCCTACGAGCAGTACTTC.

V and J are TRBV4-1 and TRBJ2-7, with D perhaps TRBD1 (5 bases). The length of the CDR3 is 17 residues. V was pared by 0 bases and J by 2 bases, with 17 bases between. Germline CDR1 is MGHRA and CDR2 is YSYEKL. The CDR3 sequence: CASSQELGQGVPYEQYF. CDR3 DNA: TGCGCCAGCAGCCAAGAATTGGGCCAGGGCGTACCCTACGAGCAGTACTTC.